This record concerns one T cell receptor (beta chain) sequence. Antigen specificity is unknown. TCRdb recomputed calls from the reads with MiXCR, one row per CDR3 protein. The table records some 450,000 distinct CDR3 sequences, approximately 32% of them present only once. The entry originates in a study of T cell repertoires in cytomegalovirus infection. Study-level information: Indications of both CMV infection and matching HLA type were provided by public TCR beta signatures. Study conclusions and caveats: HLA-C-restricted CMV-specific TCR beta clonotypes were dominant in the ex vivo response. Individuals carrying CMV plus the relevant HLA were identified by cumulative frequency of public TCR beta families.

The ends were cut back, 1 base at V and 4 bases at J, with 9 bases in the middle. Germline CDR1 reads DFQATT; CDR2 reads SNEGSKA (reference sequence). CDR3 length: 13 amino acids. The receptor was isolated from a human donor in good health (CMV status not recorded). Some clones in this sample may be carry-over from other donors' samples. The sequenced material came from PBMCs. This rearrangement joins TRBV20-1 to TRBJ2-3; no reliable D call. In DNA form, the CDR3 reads TGCAGTGCTAGAGTCCCCGGATCAGATACGCAGTATTTT. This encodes CSARVPGSDTQYF.